Reported below is one T cell receptor (beta chain). Antigen unknown. The data were produced by immunoSEQ multiplex PCR, yet TCRdb's version contains in-frame clones alone and is incomplete. Of about 3,000 clones listed, more than 65% were seen once; the top ten hold roughly 47%. This sample was taken from a study of CD8 T cell repertoires and HIV-1 epitope variants. Study as a whole: Each of Twenty-five Gag and Nef epitope peptides stimulated a separate culture.

With 4 bases removed from V and 6 bases from J, the gap between germline ends came to 16 bases. The CDR3 totals 14 residues. Germline V gene sequence: CDR1 SGHTA, CDR2 FQGNSA. The sample consisted of cultured CD8+ T cells derived from PBMCs. This sequence was found in a male donor with HIV. This chain links TRBV7-2 with TRBJ2-7; the D gene could be TRBD1 or TRBD2 (5 bases each). Here the CDR3 reads CASSSSGWGSEQYF. CDR3 in DNA: TGTGCCAGCAGCTCGTCAGGGTGGGGGAGCGAGCAGTACTTC.